Shown below are 24 T cell receptor beta chains from a single sample sequenced in a study of shared clonotypes between healthy human individuals. The data were produced by immunoSEQ multiplex PCR, yet TCRdb's version contains in-frame clones alone and is incomplete. The sample includes about 380,000 clones, roughly 96% of them seen just once. The material sequenced was memory CD8+ T cells sorted from blood. Subset of the sample: CD45RO+ cells pooled with CCR7-negative TemRA cells. The receptors were gathered from a man between 25 and 39 years old in good health.

The chain has TRBV9 and TRBJ2-5; D is unresolved. Trimming stripped 3 bases from V and 4 bases from J, with 10 bases between. There are 13 residues in the CDR3. CDR1 SGDLS and CDR2 YYNGEE come from the germline V gene. CDR3: CASSAHPGETQYF. CDR3 nucleotides: TGTGCCAGCAGCGCTCACCCAGGAGAGACCCAGTACTTC.

V is TRBV28 and J is TRBJ2-1; D gene unclear. Per the germline V gene, CDR1 is MDHEN and CDR2 is SYDVKM. V gave up 2 bases and J gave up 2 bases, with 4 bases separating them. The CDR3 is 13 residues long. The CDR3 region has the DNA TGTGCCAGCAGTTTAAGACCCTACAATGAGCAGTTCTTC. It is translated as CASSLRPYNEQFF.

The gene calls are TRBV4-1 and TRBJ2-7; 9 positions agree with TRBD2. V lost 0 bases, J lost 6 bases, and 6 bases stayed unmatched. This CDR3 is 15 amino acids long. The V gene's germline CDR1 is MGHRA and CDR2 YSYEKL. The CDR3 bases are TGCGCCAGCAGCCAAGATGCGGGAGGGCCAGGCGAGCAGTACTTC. Amino acid sequence: CASSQDAGGPGEQYF.

The rearrangement joins TRBV5-1 to TRBJ2-5; D remains ambiguous. Between the trimmed V and J ends, which lost 3 bases and 1 base, there was a span of 10 bases. The CDR3 covers 14 residues. Per the germline V gene, CDR1 is SGHRS and CDR2 is YFSETQ. The CDR3 is CASSSPPTQETQYF. CDR3 in DNA: TGCGCCAGCAGCTCCCCTCCGACCCAAGAGACCCAGTACTTC.

The rearrangement links TRBV27 to TRBJ2-1; either TRBD1 or TRBD2 may supply D (5 bases each). Germline V gene lookup returns CDR1 MNHEY and CDR2 SMNVEV (reference sequence). Trimming stripped 2 bases from V and 4 bases from J, with 12 bases between. The CDR3 is 15 amino acids. CDR3 DNA: TGTGCCAGCAGTTTAACCGGGACGAAGTACAATGAGCAGTTCTTC. Protein: CASSLTGTKYNEQFF.

The V call is TRBV5-6, the J call TRBJ2-1, with D hard to call. The germline V gene has CDR1 SGHDT and CDR2 YYEEEE. CDR3 size: 16 residues. The V and J ends lost 0 bases and 6 bases respectively, with 16 bases between them. The CDR3 DNA is TGTGCCAGCAGCTTGGTAGGGAAGGAATTGGGCAATGAGCAGTTCTTC. The encoded protein is CASSLVGKELGNEQFF.

The chain employs TRBV6-1 and TRBJ2-7, with 8 bases identical to TRBD2. This CDR3 contains 14 residues. CDR1 MNHNS and CDR2 SASEGT come from the germline V gene. After removal of 8 bases from V and 4 bases from J, the junction contained 10 bases not matched to a gene. CDR3 amino acids: CASDIAGRLYEQYF. The CDR3, as DNA: TGTGCCAGCGATATAGCGGGACGACTTTACGAGCAGTACTTC.

The chain links TRBV15 to TRBJ2-7, with a possible D match to TRBD1 (6 bases). The CDR3 spans 13 residues. With 3 bases removed from V and 3 bases from J, the gap between germline ends came to 9 bases. Germline V gene data show CDR1 as LNHNV and CDR2 as YYDKDF (reference sequence). CDR3 nucleotide sequence: TGTGCCACCAGCAGGGGACAAGACTACGAGCAGTACTTC. Translating gives CATSRGQDYEQYF. The full variable domain, its missing parts supplied by reference TRBV15 and TRBJ2-7, is DAMVIQNPRYQVTQFGKPVTLSCSQTLNHNVMYWYQQKSSQAPKLLFHYYDKDFNNEADTPDNFQSRRPNTSFCFLDIRSPGLGDTAMYLCATSRGQDYEQYFGPGTRLTVT.

This chain joins TRBV28 and TRBJ2-2, with TRBD1 identical over 8 bases. This CDR3 contains 16 residues. The junction had 8 bases not matched to a gene; V was cut back by 3 bases and J by 5 bases. Germline V lookup: CDR1 MDHEN, CDR2 SYDVKM. CDR3 nucleotides: TGTGCCAGCAGTTTCGGGGACAGGATTTTAACCGGGGAGCTGTTTTTT. Translation: CASSFGDRILTGELFF.

This rearrangement joins TRBV5-1 to TRBJ2-3, with a possible D match to TRBD1 (5 bases). This CDR3 comprises 14 residues. Trimming pared 6 bases from V and 2 bases from J, leaving 13 bases between. Germline-derived CDR1 and CDR2 are SGHRS and YFSETQ. The CDR3 DNA is TGCGCCAGCACGGCAGGGCAACACACAGATACGCAGTATTTT. Translation: CASTAGQHTDTQYF.

The chain combines TRBV5-5 with TRBJ2-5, with D unresolved. Looked up from germline, CDR1 is SGHKS and CDR2 is YYEKEE (reference sequence). CDR3 size: 14 residues. The V and J ends lost 0 bases and 5 bases respectively, with 11 bases between them. CDR3 in amino acids: CASSLELLRETQYF. The CDR3 DNA sequence: TGTGCCAGCAGCTTGGAACTACTCAGGGAGACCCAGTACTTC.

The gene calls are TRBV11-1 and TRBJ2-2; D call uncertain. V was clipped by 1 base and J by 3 bases, with 0 bases between them. CDR1 and CDR2 from the germline V gene are SGHAT and FQDESV (reference sequence). The CDR3 runs to 12 residues. Here the CDR3 DNA reads TGTGCCAGCAGCTTAGACACCGGGGAGCTGTTTTTT. It yields the protein CASSLDTGELFF.

The chain has TRBV7-9 and TRBJ2-3, with D possibly TRBD2 on 6 matching bases. With 3 bases removed from V and 4 bases from J, the gap between germline ends came to 20 bases. This CDR3 has 17 residues. Per the germline V gene, CDR1 is SEHNR and CDR2 is FQNEAQ (reference sequence). The CDR3 DNA reads TGTGCCAGCAGCTTTCCCCATGTGACGGGAGATGCAGATACGCAGTATTTT. It codes for CASSFPHVTGDADTQYF.

The chain carries TRBV28 and TRBJ2-1; no clear D. The ends were cut back, 2 bases at V and 4 bases at J, with 3 bases in the middle. Germline CDR1 reads MDHEN; CDR2 reads SYDVKM. The CDR3 length is 12 residues. As DNA, the CDR3 is TGTGCCAGCAGTTTAGGTTACAATGAGCAGTTCTTC. It is translated as CASSLGYNEQFF.

The chain has TRBV5-4 and TRBJ1-1; D perhaps matches TRBD1 (6 bases). V lost 4 bases to trimming and J lost 5 bases, with 15 bases between them. From germline, CDR1 is SGHNT and CDR2 YYREEE (reference sequence). This CDR3 is built from 14 residues. As DNA, the CDR3 is TGTGCCAGCAGCCCCGATGCGCAGGGGACTGAAGCTTTCTTT. Its protein is CASSPDAQGTEAFF.

This rearrangement joins TRBV7-9 to TRBJ1-1; D is unresolved. With 6 bases removed from V and 2 bases from J, the gap between germline ends came to 7 bases. The CDR3 consists of 12 residues. Germline V gene sequence: CDR1 SEHNR, CDR2 FQNEAQ (reference sequence). Written as DNA, the CDR3 is TGTGCCAGCAGTTACAGAAACACTGAAGCTTTCTTT. This translates into CASSYRNTEAFF.

V and J are TRBV14 and TRBJ2-7; D is ambiguous. The CDR3 has 15 amino acids. V was pared by 1 base and J by 6 bases, with 16 bases between. Germline CDR1 and CDR2: SGHDN and FVKESK. CDR3 sequence reads: CASSQVMKVFGEQYF. The CDR3 DNA follows: TGTGCCAGCAGCCAAGTCATGAAGGTATTCGGCGAGCAGTACTTC.

The chain recombines TRBV28 with TRBJ2-3; 8 bases match TRBD2. The CDR3 sequence is 16 residues long. With 6 bases clipped from V and 2 bases from J, the junction kept 10 bases outside the gene matches. CDR1 and CDR2 (germline): MDHEN, SYDVKM. In DNA, the CDR3 is TGTGCCAGCAGATTCTTAGGGACTAGTTCCACAGATACGCAGTATTTT. Its protein product is CASRFLGTSSTDTQYF.

The chain joins TRBV29-1 to TRBJ1-1; D is ambiguous. Trimming cost V 2 bases and J 3 bases, with 10 bases left between them. Germline V gene sequence: CDR1 SQVTM, CDR2 ANQGSEA. The CDR3 is made up of 13 amino acids. CDR3 amino acids: CSVEIWTHTEAFF. The CDR3 DNA reads TGCAGCGTTGAAATATGGACCCACACTGAAGCTTTCTTT.

The rearrangement links TRBV28 to TRBJ2-7; a weak D match, TRBD2 (5 bases). This CDR3 has 11 amino acids. V was shortened by 2 bases and J by 6 bases, with 5 bases between the two germline ends. Germline CDR1 reads MDHEN; CDR2 reads SYDVKM. The CDR3 reads CASSLTSEQYF. The CDR3 DNA reads as TGTGCCAGCAGTTTAACTAGCGAGCAGTACTTC.

The chain employs TRBV11-1 and TRBJ1-1; unclear D gene. This CDR3 has 14 amino acids. V was cut by 3 bases and J by 2 bases, with 10 bases left in between. Germline V CDR1 and CDR2: SGHAT, FQDESV (reference sequence). CDR3 bases: TGTGCCAGCAGCTTCGAGTTTTTTAACACTGAAGCTTTCTTT. Protein sequence: CASSFEFFNTEAFF.

The chain links TRBV19 to TRBJ1-5, with 9 bases matching TRBD1. Germline values: CDR1 LNHDA, CDR2 SQIVND (reference sequence). V was clipped by 6 bases and J by 5 bases; unmatched bases: 8. The CDR3 extends over 15 amino acids. The CDR3 reads CASRVSGQGYQPQHF. The DNA of the CDR3 is TGTGCCAGTAGAGTATCGGGACAGGGCTATCAGCCCCAGCATTTT.

J is TRBJ1-4 and V is TRBV9, with 9 bases aligning to TRBD1. The CDR3 loop spans 15 amino acids. V lost 2 bases and J lost 5; bases outside the gene matches: 4. Germline lookup yields CDR1 SGDLS and CDR2 YYNGEE. The DNA of the CDR3 is TGTGCCAGCAGCGTGACCGGGACAGGGAATGAAAAACTGTTTTTT. The encoded protein is CASSVTGTGNEKLFF.

The CDR3 DNA reads TGTGCCAGCTGGGACAGGGGAGACACCGGGGAGCTGTTTTTT. Translating gives CASWDRGDTGELFF. The chain recombines TRBV19 with TRBJ2-2; the match to TRBD1 covers 10 bases. The CDR3 contains 14 residues. The V and J ends lost 9 bases and 3 bases, in that order; junction bases with no gene match: 4. Germline V CDR1 and CDR2: LNHDA, SQIVND (reference sequence).